The 25 T cell receptor beta chains below all came from one sample that was sequenced in a study of vaccination and CD4 T cells after COVID-19. The Oncomine TCR Beta short-read assay was what sequenced the DNA obtained from cultured CD4+ T cells. TCRdb called the PCR reads again in MiXCR, with one record for every CDR3 protein. This table holds around 19,000 distinct CDR3 sequences, 66% found once. Documented treatment: approximately 10-day PBMC culture with coronavirus spike peptide pools or control peptides (ViraFEST assay). Their recognized antigens are unknown. The sample was CD4+ T cells from blood, cultured in vitro. These receptors originate from a human donor who had recovered from COVID-19.

In its sample, this clonotype was seen a few times. The rearrangement links TRBV7-2 to TRBJ1-6, with D possibly being TRBD1 (5 bases). The CDR3 is 17 amino acids. Trimming left V 4 bases short and J 7 bases short, with 20 bases between. Germline V gene sequence: CDR1 SGHTA, CDR2 FQGNSA. The CDR3 loop is CASSSRGGSTRNSPLHF. In DNA, the CDR3 is TGTGCCAGCAGCTCCCGGGGGGGGAGTACCCGAAATTCACCCCTCCACTTT.

This clonotype was recorded a few times. The chain is built from TRBV20-1 and TRBJ2-3; D is unresolved. This CDR3 contains 13 residues. Deletions cut 5 bases from V and 1 base from J, with 10 bases between. Looked up from germline, CDR1 is DFQATT and CDR2 is SNEGSKA (reference sequence). CDR3 residues: CSALILGTDTQYF. The CDR3 DNA reads TGCAGTGCTCTAATACTTGGCACAGATACGCAGTATTTT.

The CDR3 region is CASVLSRTGNYGYTF. The CDR3 DNA sequence: TGTGCCAGCGTACTCTCGAGAACAGGGAACTATGGCTACACCTTC. The chain has TRBV2 and TRBJ1-2, with a possible D match to TRBD1 (6 bases). This CDR3 has 15 amino acids. The germline CDR1 and CDR2 sequences are SNHLY and FYNNEI. V was cut by 8 bases and J by 2 bases, with 18 bases left in between.

The chain recombines TRBV15 with TRBJ1-4; possibly TRBD1 for D (5 bases). The CDR3 contains 14 residues. The germline CDR1 and CDR2 sequences are LNHNV and YYDKDF (reference sequence). Trimming cost V 3 bases and J 8 bases, with 13 bases left between them. The CDR3 reads CATSRNQWGEKLFF. Here the CDR3 DNA reads TGTGCCACCAGCAGGAATCAGTGGGGGGAAAAACTGTTTTTT.

This clonotype came up a few times. The chain is built from TRBV7-3 and TRBJ1-2, with D perhaps TRBD1 (5 bases). The V and J ends lost 0 bases and 6 bases respectively, with 8 bases between them. Germline CDR1 SGHTA, CDR2 FQGTGA. CDR3 length: 13 residues. CDR3 in DNA: TGTGCCAGCAGCTTAACGGGGCAAGATGGCTACACCTTC. Translated: CASSLTGQDGYTF.

The chain uses TRBV28 and TRBJ1-5; D unclear. The CDR3 covers 12 residues. The germline V gene encodes CDR1 MDHEN and CDR2 SYDVKM. V shed 4 bases and J shed 5 bases, with 6 bases lying between them. CDR3 nucleotide sequence: TGTGCCAGCAGTTCAACAGATCAGCCCCAGCATTTT. Protein sequence: CASSSTDQPQHF.

In its sample, this clonotype was seen a few times. This sequence joins TRBV19 and TRBJ1-5, with TRBD1 as a possible D gene (5 bases). Trimming took off 5 bases at V and 3 bases at J, with 14 bases between the two ends. The CDR3 is 15 residues long. Germline V gene data show CDR1 as LNHDA and CDR2 as SQIVND (reference sequence). In DNA form, the CDR3 reads TGTGCCAGTAGTTCCCCCCGAGGGGTCAATCAGCCCCAGCATTTT. Its protein product is CASSSPRGVNQPQHF.

The chain uses TRBV6-2 or TRBV6-3 and TRBJ2-7; no clear D gene. Germline CDR1 is MNHEY and CDR2 is SVGEGT. V lost 5 bases, J lost 3 bases, and 8 bases lay in between. This CDR3 contains 12 residues. CDR3 coding DNA: TGTGCCAGCAGTCCAGGAGTCTACGAGCAGTACTTC. As protein: CASSPGVYEQYF.

V is TRBV29-1 and J is TRBJ2-1, with D perhaps matching TRBD2 (6 bases). Germline values: CDR1 SQVTM, CDR2 ANQGSEA. Trimming took off 7 bases at V and 1 base at J, with 14 bases between the two ends. The CDR3 runs to 14 residues. DNA for the CDR3: TGCAGCGCCAGGTTAGGAGGGTCCTACAATGAGCAGTTCTTC. Its protein is CSARLGGSYNEQFF.

This chain links TRBV20-1 with TRBJ1-1, with TRBD1 identical over 7 bases. CDR1 is DFQATT and CDR2 is SNEGSKA in the germline V gene (reference sequence). V lost 1 base to trimming and J lost 2 bases; unmatched junction nucleotides: 4. The CDR3 consists of 14 residues. The CDR3 here is CSARGNRGNTEAFF. The DNA for the CDR3 is TGCAGTGCTAGAGGGAACAGGGGAAACACTGAAGCTTTCTTT.

This clonotype turned up a few times. V and J are TRBV19 and TRBJ1-1; weak D call: TRBD1 (5 bases). This CDR3 comprises 16 residues. Germline loops: CDR1 LNHDA, CDR2 SQIVND (reference sequence). The germline V and J ends were trimmed by 2 bases and 2 bases, with 15 bases remaining between them. The DNA of the CDR3 is TGTGCCAGTAGTATACATCGGGGACCGTTAAACACTGAAGCTTTCTTT. Residues: CASSIHRGPLNTEAFF.

V is TRBV20-1 and J is TRBJ1-4, with D hard to call. Germline V lookup: CDR1 DFQATT, CDR2 SNEGSKA (reference sequence). V gave up 5 bases and J gave up 5 bases, with 12 bases separating them. The CDR3 contains 13 residues. CDR3 DNA sequence: TGCAGTGCTCTGGGTGTTGGAAATGAAAAACTGTTTTTT. Protein product: CSALGVGNEKLFF.

The chain employs TRBV20-1 and TRBJ2-3; 11 bases are shared with TRBD2. The CDR3 has 16 amino acids. V was clipped by 6 bases and J by 5 bases; unmatched bases: 13. Germline lookup yields CDR1 DFQATT and CDR2 SNEGSKA (reference sequence). In nucleotides, the CDR3 is TGCAGTGCGGCCTCCGTAGCGGGGGGGCCGAGAGATACGCAGTATTTT. Translation gives CSAASVAGGPRDTQYF.

This rearrangement joins TRBV27 to TRBJ1-1; no clear D. The CDR3 spans 14 residues. V gave up 3 bases and J gave up 1 base, with 9 bases separating them. CDR1 and CDR2 from the germline V gene are MNHEY and SMNVEV (reference sequence). The CDR3 DNA reads TGTGCCAGCAGTTTTATGGGCAGGAACACTGAAGCTTTCTTT. Its translation is CASSFMGRNTEAFF.

CDR3 sequence reads: CASSEAGRNSPLHF. In DNA form, the CDR3 reads TGTGCCAGCTCGGAAGCAGGCAGAAATTCACCCCTCCACTTT. This sequence joins TRBV18 and TRBJ1-6; unclear D gene. Trimming shortened V by 6 bases and J by 7 bases, and 13 bases separated the two germline ends. In germline, CDR1 is KGHSH, CDR2 LQKENI. The CDR3 is made up of 14 amino acids.

V and J are TRBV6-5 and TRBJ1-1; 11 positions match TRBD1. This CDR3 spans 17 amino acids. Germline CDR1 reads MNHEY; CDR2 reads SVGAGI. J gave up 5 bases and V 0 bases, and 8 bases lay outside the gene matches. CDR3 bases: TGTGCCAGCAGTTACTCGTCAGGACAGGGGGCTCGGACTGAAGCTTTCTTT. It encodes CASSYSSGQGARTEAFF.

The chain joins TRBV6-2 or TRBV6-3 to TRBJ1-5, with TRBD1 matching 7 bases. Germline V gives CDR1 MNHEY, CDR2 SVGEGT. The CDR3 is 15 amino acids. V lost 3 bases and J lost 4; bases outside the gene matches: 6. The CDR3 sequence: CASSYGRGWNQPQHF. The CDR3 nucleotides are TGTGCCAGCAGTTATGGCAGGGGGTGGAATCAGCCCCAGCATTTT.

This clonotype showed up just a few times. The J gene is TRBJ2-5, the V gene TRBV12-3 or TRBV12-4, with TRBD1 matching over 10 bases. Trimming at V came to 5 bases and at J to 7 bases, leaving 16 bases not matched to a gene. The CDR3 length is 17 residues. The CDR3 DNA reads as TGTGCCAGCAGTAACTCCCTCCGGGACAGGGGAACTGGGACCCAGTACTTC. Translating gives CASSNSLRDRGTGTQYF.

The J gene is TRBJ1-5, the V gene TRBV5-8, with 9 bases fitting TRBD1. V gave up 5 bases and J gave up 9 bases; unmatched junction bases: 15. This CDR3 has 16 residues. Germline V gene sequence: CDR1 SGHTS, CDR2 YDEGEE. CDR3 protein: CASRPGQGRGLVPQHF. For the CDR3, the DNA is TGTGCCAGCAGGCCGGGACAGGGAAGGGGCTTAGTGCCCCAGCATTTT.

The CDR3 spells CASSLVGGELFF. CDR3 DNA sequence: TGTGCCAGCAGCTTAGTTGGCGGGGAGCTGTTTTTT. The rearrangement uses TRBV7-3 and TRBJ2-2; D is unclear. The CDR3 sequence is 12 residues long. The germline CDR1 and CDR2 sequences are SGHTA and FQGTGA. V lost 2 bases and J 7 bases, leaving 5 bases between the germline ends.

The V and J genes are TRBV11-3 and TRBJ2-3, with 12 nucleotides matching TRBD2. Per germline, CDR1 SGHNT and CDR2 YENEEA. J gave up 3 bases and V 5 bases, and 6 bases lay outside the gene matches. The CDR3 has 16 amino acids. CDR3 loop: CASSPTSGRWTDTQYF. As DNA, the CDR3 is TGTGCCAGCAGCCCAACTAGCGGGAGGTGGACAGATACGCAGTATTTT.

This chain joins TRBV14 and TRBJ1-2, with TRBD1 as a possible D gene (5 bases). V was cut by 8 bases and J by 0 bases, with 10 bases left in between. CDR3 length: 13 residues. CDR1 and CDR2 (germline): SGHDN, FVKESK. The CDR3 spells CASRDGANYGYTF. CDR3 DNA: TGTGCCAGCCGGGACGGAGCTAACTATGGCTACACCTTC.

V gene TRBV6-1 combines with J gene TRBJ1-2; D is unclear. Trimming took off 3 bases at V and 8 bases at J, with 13 bases between the two ends. CDR3 length: 13 residues. CDR1 MNHNS and CDR2 SASEGT come from the germline V gene. The CDR3 coding sequence is TGTGCCAGCAGTGACGAGCTCGGCTTGGGCTACACCTTC. Protein: CASSDELGLGYTF.

V usage is TRBV20-1 and J usage is TRBJ1-5; possibly TRBD1 for D (5 bases). Germline lookup yields CDR1 DFQATT and CDR2 SNEGSKA (reference sequence). This CDR3 spans 15 amino acids. Between the trimmed V and J ends, which lost 5 bases and 3 bases, there was a span of 17 bases. The CDR3 DNA reads TGCAGTGCTGCCACCCCGGGGGACTTCAATCAGCCCCAGCATTTT. Protein: CSAATPGDFNQPQHF.

This chain uses TRBV28 with TRBJ2-5, with a tentative D call TRBD1 (6 bases). The CDR3 extends over 14 amino acids. Trimming cost V 6 bases and J 1 base, with 12 bases left between them. Germline CDR1 MDHEN, CDR2 SYDVKM. CDR3 in DNA: TGTGCCAGCAGCATCGCAGGGGTCCAAGAGACCCAGTACTTC. Protein: CASSIAGVQETQYF.